This passage covers 23 T cell receptor beta chains from one sample sequenced in a study of tumor-infiltrating lymphocytes in glioblastoma multiforme. Multiple V-beta primers and a C-beta primer amplified TCRB from RNA. One entry per CDR3 protein results from TCRdb running MiXCR on the multiplex PCR reads. The sample lists about 32,000 distinct CDR3 sequences; more than 55% were seen once. Material for sequencing was brain tumor tissue. Receptors were obtained from a male donor with glioblastoma.

This clonotype occurred many times. V gene TRBV20-1 combines with J gene TRBJ1-2; TRBD1 agrees at 8 bases. This CDR3 contains 13 residues. CDR1 DFQATT and CDR2 SNEGSKA come from the germline V gene (reference sequence). The V segment lost 8 bases and the J segment 4 bases; nucleotides outside the gene matches: 9. The CDR3 sequence is CSYRGQGGYGYTF. The CDR3 nucleotides are TGCAGTTACCGAGGACAGGGAGGCTATGGCTACACCTTC.

Of note for this clonotype: One end of the junction varies from germline; a read error may be responsible. This chain connects TRBV4-1 to TRBJ1-2, with a weak D call TRBD1 (5 bases). Germline CDR1 and CDR2: MGHRA and YSYEKL. CDR3 length: 16 amino acids. The CDR3 bases are TGCGCCAGCAGCCAAGATCAATACGGGGGAAACTATGGCCACACCTTC. Protein sequence: CASSQDQYGGNYGHTF.

The rearrangement joins TRBV30 to TRBJ1-1, with 7 bases that match TRBD1. The CDR3 is made up of 14 amino acids. With V trimmed by 2 bases and J by 8 bases, 11 bases remained unmatched. The germline V gene encodes CDR1 GTSNPN and CDR2 SVGIG (reference sequence). The CDR3 region has the DNA TGTGCCTGGAGTCTCGGGTGGACAGGACTAGAAGCTTTCTTT. Translating gives CAWSLGWTGLEAFF.

As regards this clonotype: A read error may account for a junction end that differs from germline. The chain employs TRBV11-2 and TRBJ2-6; D is possibly TRBD1 or TRBD2 (5 bases each). Looked up from germline, CDR1 is SGHAT and CDR2 is FQNNGV. The CDR3 sequence is 18 residues long. CDR3 DNA sequence: TGTGCCAGCAGCCTCCATCGGGTTGCCTCATCCGGGGCCAACGTCTTGACTTTC. The encoded protein is CASSLHRVASSGANVLTF.

Points on this clonotype: No conserved phenylalanine or tryptophan is present at the end of the CDR3, so a read error is the likely explanation. The CDR3 reads CASRQGGQPQHL. For the CDR3, the DNA is TGTGCAAGCAGACAGGGGGGGCAGCCCCAGCATCTT. The chain combines TRBV28 with TRBJ1-5, with 9 bases that match TRBD1. The CDR3 has 12 residues. The V gene's germline CDR1 is MDHEN and CDR2 SYDVKM.

For this clonotype: The junction and the germline gene differ at one end; a read error may be behind it. The V and J genes are TRBV20-1 and TRBJ1-3; 7 bases align to TRBD1. There are 14 residues in the CDR3. Per germline, CDR1 DFQATT and CDR2 SNEGSKA (reference sequence). CDR3 amino acids: CSALTGITGNTIFF. The CDR3 DNA reads as TGCAGTGCTCTGACAGGGATAACTGGAAACACCATATTTTTT.

The CDR3: CATSRVSGHEQYF. The CDR3 region has the DNA TGTGCCACCAGCAGAGTTAGTGGTCACGAGCAGTACTTC. The chain is built from TRBV15 and TRBJ2-7; D is ambiguous. The CDR3 has 13 amino acids. Germline V CDR1 and CDR2: LNHNV, YYDKDF (reference sequence). V lost 1 base to trimming and J lost 5 bases, with 9 bases between them.

This clonotype was recorded only once. Germline and junction disagree at one end, which may indicate a read error. The CDR3 DNA follows: TGTGCCTCCGCGGGACCCCCCGTGATGATGCAGTATTTC. Amino acid sequence: CASAGPPVMMQYF. The chain has TRBV11-2 and TRBJ2-7; D is possibly TRBD2 (6 bases). This CDR3 contains 13 residues. Germline V gene data show CDR1 as SGHAT and CDR2 as FQNNGV.

CDR3 bases: TGTGCCATCAGTGGCGGGACTTTGGGAGGGGGGGAGCAGTTCTTC. This sequence encodes CAISGGTLGGGEQFF. This chain links TRBV10-3 with TRBJ2-1, with D perhaps TRBD2 (7 bases). V shed 4 bases and J shed 10 bases, with 20 bases lying between them. CDR3 size: 15 residues. CDR1 ENHRY and CDR2 SYGVKD come from the germline V gene.

To note about this clonotype: At one of its ends the junction is not consistent with the germline gene, which may arise from a read error. This chain connects TRBV11-2 to TRBJ2-2; 12 nucleotides align to TRBD1. The CDR3 totals 18 residues. Germline loops: CDR1 SGHAT, CDR2 FQNNGV. The CDR3 spells CVSSRDRGRPTDTGELFF. In DNA form, the CDR3 reads TGTGTCAGCAGCCGGGACAGGGGGCGCCCGACGGACACCGGGGAGCTGTTTTTT.

V and J are TRBV5-1 and TRBJ2-7; D unclear. The V end was cut by 6 bases, the J end by 0 bases, with 16 bases between. In germline, CDR1 is SGHRS, CDR2 YFSETQ. This CDR3 has 15 amino acids. The CDR3 loop is CASNPVAVSSYEQYF. The DNA of the CDR3 is TGCGCCAGCAACCCGGTGGCCGTGAGCTCCTACGAGCAGTACTTC.

This clonotype was observed at least ten times. The chain links TRBV30 to TRBJ1-2; D not certain. This CDR3 contains 12 residues. CDR1 is GTSNPN, CDR2 SVGIG, per germline (reference sequence). V dropped 0 bases and J dropped 4 bases, with 6 bases sitting between them. The CDR3 sequence: CAWSVDIYGYTF. CDR3 sequence (DNA): TGTGCCTGGAGTGTTGATATCTATGGCTACACCTTC.

About this clonotype itself: As the CDR3 is not closed by the conserved phenylalanine or tryptophan, this likely results from a read error. V gene TRBV20-1 combines with J gene TRBJ2-1; TRBD2 is a possible D gene (6 bases). From germline, CDR1 is DFQATT and CDR2 SNEGSKA (reference sequence). The CDR3 length is 13 residues. CDR3 DNA sequence: TGCAGTGTAACGGGAGTCTCCTGCAATGAGCAGTTCTTG. Translating it yields CSVTGVSCNEQFL.

This clonotype has only one observation. The rearrangement links TRBV11-2 to TRBJ2-3; D might be TRBD1 (5 bases). The assigned J gene may be wrong: the sequence end matches TRBJ1-5 better. CDR1 and CDR2 from the germline V gene are SGHAT and FQNNGV. The CDR3 consists of 15 residues. DNA for the CDR3: TGTGCCGGCGGCTTAGATGGGGCATTCAAAGATACGCAGCATTTT. This gives the protein CAGGLDGAFKDTQHF.

With regard to this clonotype: With a much larger clone just one base away, this may be a read error. This rearrangement joins TRBV5-1 to TRBJ2-1, with unresolved D. The CDR3 covers 14 residues. Trimming took 4 bases from V and 4 from J, leaving 12 bases between them. Looked up from germline, CDR1 is SGHRS and CDR2 is YFSETQ. In nucleotides, the CDR3 is TGCGCCAGCAGCACCGGTCTCACTTACAATGAGCAGTTCTTC. Encoded protein: CASSTGLTYNEQFF.

Comment on this clonotype: It is unclear where the CDR3 begins or ends on the DNA, so no DNA is shown, and the CDR3 is as TCRdb lists it. This rearrangement joins TRBV11-2 to TRBJ2-2; TRBD2, the table's D call, was not compared with the DNA. Germline V CDR1 and CDR2: SGHAT, FQNNGV. With termini counted, the CDR3 has 15 amino acids. The CDR3: CASSHGLDPGELFFF.

Notes on this clonotype: At one boundary the junction diverges from the germline segment, which might be a read error. J is TRBJ2-5 and V is TRBV5-1; D gene ambiguous. This CDR3 region has 13 residues. Germline V gives CDR1 SGHRS, CDR2 YFSETQ. The CDR3 DNA reads TGCGCCAGCAGCTTGGCCCTCCAAGAGACCCGGTACTTC. It specifies CASSLALQETRYF.

With respect to this clonotype: Germline and junction disagree at one end, which may indicate a read error. In DNA, the CDR3 is TGTGCCAGCAGTTACCGAGGACAGTACCAAGAGACTCAGTACTTC. This gives the protein CASSYRGQYQETQYF. The chain carries TRBV6-5 and TRBJ2-5, with TRBD1 as a possible D gene (6 bases). This CDR3 is built from 15 residues. CDR1 and CDR2 (germline): MNHEY, SVGAGI.

The J gene is TRBJ2-2, the V gene TRBV11-2, with 7 bases lining up with TRBD1. V shed 7 bases, J shed 4 bases, and the junction held 12 bases outside the gene matches. The CDR3 length is 16 residues. Germline lookup yields CDR1 SGHAT and CDR2 FQNNGV. The DNA of the CDR3 is TGTGCCAGCACCCCCCGACAGGGCGATGGCACCGGGGAGCTGTTTTTT. Residues: CASTPRQGDGTGELFF. The complete variable domain, with remaining parts taken from reference TRBV11-2 and TRBJ2-2, reads EAGVAQSPRYKIIEKRQSVAFWCNPISGHATLYWYQQILGQGPKLLIQFQNNGVVDDSQLPKDRFSAERLKGVDSTLKIQPAKLEDSAVYLCASTPRQGDGTGELFFGEGSRLTVL.

This clonotype came up a few times. No conserved phenylalanine or tryptophan ends this CDR3, so it is likely a read error. V usage is TRBV29-1 and J usage is TRBJ2-3; TRBD2 matches at 9 bases. Germline CDR1 is SQVTM and CDR2 is ANQGSEA. This CDR3 has 13 residues. The CDR3 coding sequence is TGCAGCGTAGCCGGGACTAGCACAGATGCGCAGTATATT. It encodes CSVAGTSTDAQYI.

Sample share makes this clonotype medium-sized (0.01 to 0.1%). V gene TRBV6-5 combines with J gene TRBJ2-1; perhaps TRBD2 as D (6 bases). The CDR3 is 16 residues long. Germline lookup yields CDR1 MNHEY and CDR2 SVGAGI. Trimming cost V 6 bases and J 5 bases, with 20 bases left between them. This chain's CDR3 is CASRVSIGSVDNEQFF. In DNA, the CDR3 is TGTGCCAGCAGAGTGTCTATCGGGAGTGTGGACAATGAGCAGTTCTTC.

Comments on this clonotype: This CDR3 fails to terminate in the conserved phenylalanine or tryptophan, so it likely reflects a read error. The rearrangement joins TRBV11-2 to TRBJ2-7; 11 positions agree with TRBD2. Looked up from germline, CDR1 is SGHAT and CDR2 is FQNNGV. The CDR3 contains 14 residues. DNA of the CDR3: TGCGTCAGCAGCTTACTAGCGGGAGAAGACGAGCAGTACTCC. The encoded protein is CVSSLLAGEDEQYS.

This clonotype was seen once. A much larger clone is a single base away; this may be a read error. Since no conserved phenylalanine or tryptophan closes the CDR3, a read error is the likely cause. V is TRBV20-1 and J is TRBJ1-3; D is perhaps TRBD1 (5 bases). The V end lost 3 bases, the J end lost 0 bases, and 12 bases lay between the germline ends. Germline CDR1 is DFQATT and CDR2 is SNEGSKA (reference sequence). The CDR3 extends over 15 amino acids. CDR3 loop: CSARVTGSSGNTIYS. In nucleotides, the CDR3 is TGCAGTGCTAGGGTCACAGGAAGCTCTGGAAACACCATATATTCT.